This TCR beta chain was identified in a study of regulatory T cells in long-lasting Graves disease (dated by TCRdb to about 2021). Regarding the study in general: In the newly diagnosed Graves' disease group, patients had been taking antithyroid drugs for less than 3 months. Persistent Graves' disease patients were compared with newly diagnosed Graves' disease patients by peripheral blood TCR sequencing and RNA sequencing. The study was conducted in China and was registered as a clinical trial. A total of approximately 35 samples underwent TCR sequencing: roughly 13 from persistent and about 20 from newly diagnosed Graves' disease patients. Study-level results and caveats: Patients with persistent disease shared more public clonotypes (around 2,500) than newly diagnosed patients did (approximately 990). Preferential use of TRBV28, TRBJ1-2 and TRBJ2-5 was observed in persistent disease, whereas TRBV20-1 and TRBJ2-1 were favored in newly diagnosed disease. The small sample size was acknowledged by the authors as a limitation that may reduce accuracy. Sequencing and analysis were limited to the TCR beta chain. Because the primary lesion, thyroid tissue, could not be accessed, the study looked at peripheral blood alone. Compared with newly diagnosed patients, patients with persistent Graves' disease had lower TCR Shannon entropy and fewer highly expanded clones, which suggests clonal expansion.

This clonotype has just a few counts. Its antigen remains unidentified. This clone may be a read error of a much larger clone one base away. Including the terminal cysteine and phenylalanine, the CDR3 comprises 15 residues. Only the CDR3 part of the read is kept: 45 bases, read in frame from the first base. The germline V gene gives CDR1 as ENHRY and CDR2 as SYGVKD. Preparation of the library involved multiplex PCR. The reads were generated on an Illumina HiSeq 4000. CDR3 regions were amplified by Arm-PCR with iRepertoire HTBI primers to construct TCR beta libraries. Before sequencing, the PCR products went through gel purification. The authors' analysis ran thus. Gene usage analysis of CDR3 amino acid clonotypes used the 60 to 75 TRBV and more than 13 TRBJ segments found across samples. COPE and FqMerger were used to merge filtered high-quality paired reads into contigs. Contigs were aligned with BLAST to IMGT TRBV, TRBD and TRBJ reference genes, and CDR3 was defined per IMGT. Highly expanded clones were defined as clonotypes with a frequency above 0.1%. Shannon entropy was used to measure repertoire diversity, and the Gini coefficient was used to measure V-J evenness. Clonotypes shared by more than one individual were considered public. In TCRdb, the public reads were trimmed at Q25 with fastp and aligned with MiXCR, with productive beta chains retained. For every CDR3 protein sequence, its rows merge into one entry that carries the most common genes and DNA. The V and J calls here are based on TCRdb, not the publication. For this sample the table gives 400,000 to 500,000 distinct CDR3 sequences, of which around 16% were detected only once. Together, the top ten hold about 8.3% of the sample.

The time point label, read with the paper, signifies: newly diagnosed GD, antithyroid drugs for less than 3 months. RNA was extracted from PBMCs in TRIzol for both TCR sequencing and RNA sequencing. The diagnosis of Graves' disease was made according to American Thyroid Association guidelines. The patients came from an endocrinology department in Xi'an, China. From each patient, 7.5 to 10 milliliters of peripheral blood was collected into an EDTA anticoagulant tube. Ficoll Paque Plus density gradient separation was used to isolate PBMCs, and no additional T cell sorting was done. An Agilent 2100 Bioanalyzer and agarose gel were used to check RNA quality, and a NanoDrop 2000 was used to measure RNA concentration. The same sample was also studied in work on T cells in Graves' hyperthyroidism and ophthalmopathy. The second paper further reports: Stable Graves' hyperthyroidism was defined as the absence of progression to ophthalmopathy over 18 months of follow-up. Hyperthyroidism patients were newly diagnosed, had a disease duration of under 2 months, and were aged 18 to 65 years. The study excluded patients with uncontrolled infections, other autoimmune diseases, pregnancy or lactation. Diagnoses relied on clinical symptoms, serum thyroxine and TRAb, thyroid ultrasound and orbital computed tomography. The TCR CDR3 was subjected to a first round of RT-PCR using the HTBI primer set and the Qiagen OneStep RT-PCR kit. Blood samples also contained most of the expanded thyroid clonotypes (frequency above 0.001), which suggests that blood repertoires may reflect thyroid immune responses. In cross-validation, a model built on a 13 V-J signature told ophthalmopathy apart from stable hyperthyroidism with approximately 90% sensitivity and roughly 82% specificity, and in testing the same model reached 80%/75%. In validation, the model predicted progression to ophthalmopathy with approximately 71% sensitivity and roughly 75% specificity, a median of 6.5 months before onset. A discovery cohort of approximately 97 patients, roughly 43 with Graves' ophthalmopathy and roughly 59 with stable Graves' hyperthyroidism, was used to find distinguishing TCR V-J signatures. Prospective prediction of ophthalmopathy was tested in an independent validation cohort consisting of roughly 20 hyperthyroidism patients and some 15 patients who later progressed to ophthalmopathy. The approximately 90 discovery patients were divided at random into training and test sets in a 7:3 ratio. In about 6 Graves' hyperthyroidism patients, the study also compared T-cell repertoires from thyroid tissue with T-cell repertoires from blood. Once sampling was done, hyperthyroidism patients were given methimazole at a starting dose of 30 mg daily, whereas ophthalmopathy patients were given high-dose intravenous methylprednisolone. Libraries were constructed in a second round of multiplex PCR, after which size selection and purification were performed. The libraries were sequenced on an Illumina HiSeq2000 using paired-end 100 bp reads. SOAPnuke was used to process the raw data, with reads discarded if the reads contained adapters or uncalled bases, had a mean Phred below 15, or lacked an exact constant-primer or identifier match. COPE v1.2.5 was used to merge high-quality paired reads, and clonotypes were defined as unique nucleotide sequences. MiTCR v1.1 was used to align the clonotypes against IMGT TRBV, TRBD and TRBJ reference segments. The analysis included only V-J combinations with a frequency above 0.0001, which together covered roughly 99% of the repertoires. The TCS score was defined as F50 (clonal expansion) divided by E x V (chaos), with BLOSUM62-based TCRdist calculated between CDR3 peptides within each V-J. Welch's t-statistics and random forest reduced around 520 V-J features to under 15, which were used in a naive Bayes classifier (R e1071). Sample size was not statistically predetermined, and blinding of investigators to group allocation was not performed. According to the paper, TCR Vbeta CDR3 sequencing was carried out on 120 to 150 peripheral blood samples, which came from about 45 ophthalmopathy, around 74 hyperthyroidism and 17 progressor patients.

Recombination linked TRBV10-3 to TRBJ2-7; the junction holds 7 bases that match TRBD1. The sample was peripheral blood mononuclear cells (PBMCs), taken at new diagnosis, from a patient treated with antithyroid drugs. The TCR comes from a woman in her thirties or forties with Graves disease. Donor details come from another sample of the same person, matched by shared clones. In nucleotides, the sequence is TGTGCCGTCAGTGAAGCGACAGGGATCTCCTACGAGCAGTACTTC. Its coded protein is CAVSEATGISYEQYF.